A selection of T cell receptor beta chains follows, all from one sample in a study of cytomegalovirus exposure and HLA in healthy donors. The method was immunoSEQ multiplex PCR; TCRdb's version includes in-frame clones alone and lacks a portion of them. The sample lists over 70,000 clones, approximately 80% occurring once. Sequencing was done on a sample of PBMCs. The receptor set was obtained from a woman in her forties or fifties in good health and CMV-seropositive. Both conserved end residues are part of each CDR3. The order of the fields is V gene, J gene, CDR3 protein.

v_gene: TRBV30; j_gene: TRBJ1-5; CDR3aa: CAWSVPAGNQPQHF
v_gene: TRBV7-9; j_gene: TRBJ2-1; CDR3aa: CASSHGTSGSSYNEQFF
v_gene: TRBV19; j_gene: TRBJ2-7; CDR3aa: CASTPFPPGQGPYEQYF
v_gene: TRBV7-8; j_gene: TRBJ2-4; CDR3aa: CASSLRQGARYTKNIQYF
v_gene: TRBV10-2; j_gene: TRBJ1-1; CDR3aa: CASSDRGTEAFF
v_gene: TRBV28; j_gene: TRBJ1-3; CDR3aa: CASPPGGSGNTIYF
v_gene: TRBV19; j_gene: TRBJ2-7; CDR3aa: CARPTVRGYEQYF
v_gene: TRBV6-1; j_gene: TRBJ1-1; CDR3aa: CAVGTTEAFF
v_gene: TRBV12-5; j_gene: TRBJ1-1; CDR3aa: CASGLVLPTSTEAFF
v_gene: TRBV5-4; j_gene: TRBJ1-1; CDR3aa: CASSSQGGTEAFF
v_gene: TRBV5-1; j_gene: TRBJ1-6; CDR3aa: CASSLSADRAYSPLHF
v_gene: TRBV29-1; j_gene: TRBJ1-1; CDR3aa: CSGLENTEAFF
v_gene: TRBV7-9; j_gene: TRBJ1-4; CDR3aa: CASSLGTENEKLFF
v_gene: TRBV5-1; j_gene: .; CDR3aa: CASSFSGTSYEQYF
v_gene: TRBV10-1; j_gene: TRBJ2-3; CDR3aa: CASSDSSGGSDTQYF
v_gene: TRBV5-1; j_gene: TRBJ2-2; CDR3aa: CASSSSPSGGLNTGELFF
v_gene: TRBV5-6; j_gene: TRBJ2-4; CDR3aa: CASSQTGTNIQYF
v_gene: TRBV5-1; j_gene: TRBJ2-3; CDR3aa: CASTPGGSTDTQYF
v_gene: TRBV7-9; j_gene: TRBJ2-7; CDR3aa: CASSPHFRLGSYEQYF
v_gene: TRBV28; j_gene: TRBJ1-3; CDR3aa: CASSPPTQVSGNTIYF
v_gene: TRBV18; j_gene: TRBJ1-1; CDR3aa: CASSPGVGHTEAFF
v_gene: TRBV5-6; j_gene: TRBJ1-1; CDR3aa: CASSLTGNTEAFF
v_gene: TRBV7-8; j_gene: TRBJ2-3; CDR3aa: CASRDVAGGVDTQYF
v_gene: TRBV18; j_gene: TRBJ2-1; CDR3aa: CASSRDSSSYNEQFF
v_gene: TRBV5-6; j_gene: TRBJ2-5; CDR3aa: CASSFSGVAGTQYF
v_gene: TRBV7-3; j_gene: TRBJ2-2; CDR3aa: CASSLKPRTGPGLAGGRTGELFF
v_gene: TRBV4-1; j_gene: TRBJ1-1; CDR3aa: CASSPDRADNAEAFF
v_gene: TRBV2; j_gene: TRBJ1-6; CDR3aa: CASSEAGLQHNSPLHF
v_gene: TRBV9; j_gene: TRBJ1-3; CDR3aa: CASSPGNTIYF
v_gene: TRBV20-1; j_gene: TRBJ2-1; CDR3aa: CSGDSAGLAVF
v_gene: TRBV30; j_gene: TRBJ1-5; CDR3aa: CAWSVPRGRPNQPQHF
v_gene: TRBV10-2; j_gene: TRBJ1-5; CDR3aa: CASSQSGLNQPQHF
v_gene: TRBV11-3; j_gene: TRBJ1-1; CDR3aa: CASSLGGGYTEAFF
v_gene: TRBV19; j_gene: TRBJ1-5; CDR3aa: CASTLFILRQGPNQPQHF
v_gene: TRBV5-4; j_gene: TRBJ2-3; CDR3aa: CASSTNLADTQYF
v_gene: TRBV11-3; j_gene: TRBJ1-4; CDR3aa: CASSLDTGGDREKLFF
v_gene: TRBV6-5; j_gene: TRBJ2-7; CDR3aa: CASSYSGHYYEQYF
v_gene: TRBV10-3; j_gene: TRBJ2-1; CDR3aa: CAISESDLSSYNEQFF
v_gene: TRBV15; j_gene: TRBJ2-1; CDR3aa: CATSDPEGDSGSHNEQFF
v_gene: TRBV29-1; j_gene: TRBJ2-5; CDR3aa: CSVEDHQGWKTQYF
v_gene: TRBV11-3; j_gene: TRBJ2-1; CDR3aa: CASSSGQGGHNEQFF
v_gene: TRBV10-3; j_gene: TRBJ2-2; CDR3aa: CAIRPTSGGAGELFF
v_gene: TRBV19; j_gene: TRBJ1-1; CDR3aa: CASGYRGQGTEAFF
v_gene: TRBV2; j_gene: TRBJ1-1; CDR3aa: CASRTRVDTEAFF
v_gene: TRBV5-5; j_gene: TRBJ1-5; CDR3aa: CASSLNLGRGGGNNQPQHF
v_gene: TRBV11-2; j_gene: TRBJ1-5; CDR3aa: CASSLRDRVSNQPQHF
v_gene: TRBV30; j_gene: TRBJ1-4; CDR3aa: CACFRRGTNEKLFF
v_gene: TRBV2; j_gene: TRBJ1-2; CDR3aa: CASSEPAENYGYTF
v_gene: TRBV2; j_gene: TRBJ2-3; CDR3aa: CASSDTGGSTDTQYF
v_gene: TRBV11-2; j_gene: TRBJ2-1; CDR3aa: CASSSEDRRSEQFF
v_gene: TRBV5-1; j_gene: TRBJ1-2; CDR3aa: CASSLAQAYYGYTF
v_gene: TRBV19; j_gene: TRBJ2-1; CDR3aa: CASIPDRSSYNEQFF
v_gene: TRBV6-5; j_gene: TRBJ1-1; CDR3aa: CASSTTPNTEAFF
v_gene: TRBV19; j_gene: TRBJ1-5; CDR3aa: CASSIEAGWVNQPQHF
v_gene: TRBV2; j_gene: TRBJ2-1; CDR3aa: CASRGLAEEQFF
v_gene: TRBV27; j_gene: TRBJ1-1; CDR3aa: CASSTVRENEAFF
v_gene: TRBV5-1; j_gene: TRBJ1-1; CDR3aa: CASFAAGAANTEAFF